The 31 T cell receptor beta chains given below trace back to one sample, sequenced in a study of cytomegalovirus exposure and HLA in healthy donors. 13 Jbeta primers and 60 Vbeta primers were used for the PCR. Sequenced by immunoSEQ multiplex PCR; TCRdb stores in-frame clones only, minus some. The sample gives approximately 150,000 clones, around 68% of which show up once; roughly 1.4% is in the top ten. The sequencing input was PBMCs. These receptors were obtained from a man in his fifties or sixties in good health and CMV-seronegative.

This chain's CDR3 is CASSLGGVGQPQHF. The CDR3 DNA reads TGTGCCAGCAGCTTAGGCGGGGTGGGCCAGCCCCAGCATTTT. The rearrangement joins TRBV11-2 to TRBJ1-5; no firm D call. The length of the CDR3 is 14 residues. CDR1 and CDR2 (germline): SGHAT, FQNNGV. The ends were cut back, 1 base at V and 7 bases at J, with 11 bases in the middle. Based on the CDR3 plus reference TRBV11-2 and TRBJ1-5, the full variable domain is EAGVAQSPRYKIIEKRQSVAFWCNPISGHATLYWYQQILGQGPKLLIQFQNNGVVDDSQLPKDRFSAERLKGVDSTLKIQPAKLEDSAVYLCASSLGGVGQPQHFGDGTRLSIL.

The chain employs TRBV5-1 and TRBJ1-1; D ambiguous. The V end lost 0 bases, the J end lost 3 bases, and 15 bases lay between the germline ends. Germline-derived CDR1 and CDR2 are SGHRS and YFSETQ. This CDR3 comprises 16 residues. The CDR3 DNA reads as TGCGCCAGCAGCTTGGCCGACATTCGCACGGACACTGAAGCTTTCTTT. Translating it yields CASSLADIRTDTEAFF.

V gene TRBV5-1 combines with J gene TRBJ2-4; D might be TRBD1 (6 bases). CDR1 and CDR2 from the germline V gene are SGHRS and YFSETQ. CDR3 size: 14 residues. The V and J ends lost 1 base and 4 bases respectively, with 9 bases between them. The CDR3: CASSLSQGKNIQYF. The CDR3 DNA sequence: TGCGCCAGCAGCTTGTCGCAGGGGAAAAACATTCAGTACTTC. The entire variable domain, with the rest obtained from reference TRBV5-1 and TRBJ2-4, is as follows: KAGVTQTPRYLIKTRGQQVTLSCSPISGHRSVSWYQQTPGQGLQFLFEYFSETQRNKGNFPGRFSGRQFSNSRSEMNVSTLELGDSALYLCASSLSQGKNIQYFGAGTRLSVL.

The chain combines TRBV5-1 with TRBJ1-3, with 7 bases aligning to TRBD1. Looked up from germline, CDR1 is SGHRS and CDR2 is YFSETQ. This CDR3 region has 14 residues. With 0 bases clipped from V and 5 bases from J, the junction kept 2 bases outside the gene matches. For the CDR3, the DNA is TGCGCCAGCAGCTTGGGAGGGGGCAGAAACACCATATATTTT. Amino acids: CASSLGGGRNTIYF.

DNA of the CDR3: TGTGCCATCAGTCAACCTTTTCAGGGGCCAAACACTGAAGCTTTCTTT. This translates into CAISQPFQGPNTEAFF. J is TRBJ1-1 and V is TRBV10-3; D perhaps matches TRBD1 (6 bases). The CDR3 consists of 16 residues. From germline, CDR1 is ENHRY and CDR2 SYGVKD. Trimming removed 5 bases at V and 2 bases at J, with 18 bases between.

The chain joins TRBV6-6 to TRBJ1-3, with TRBD1 matching 7 bases. V gave up 2 bases and J gave up 2 bases; unmatched junction bases: 6. Per germline, CDR1 MNHNY and CDR2 SVGAGI (reference sequence). The CDR3 has 16 residues. DNA of the CDR3: TGTGCCAGCAGTTACCCCGGACAGGAGACTGGAAACACCATATATTTT. It translates to CASSYPGQETGNTIYF.

V usage is TRBV2 and J usage is TRBJ1-1; 10 nucleotides line up with TRBD1. The CDR3 length is 14 residues. V dropped 7 bases and J dropped 3; count of bases not matched to a gene: 5. Germline assignment: CDR1 SNHLY and CDR2 FYNNEI. As DNA, the CDR3 is TGTGCCAGCAAAGGGACAGGGGCGTACACTGAAGCTTTCTTT. Protein: CASKGTGAYTEAFF.

V usage is TRBV7-6 and J usage is TRBJ2-2; 9 bases align to TRBD1. The CDR3 runs to 15 residues. The germline CDR1 and CDR2 sequences are SGHVS and FNYEAQ. Trimming removed 5 bases from V and 5 bases from J; junction bases left unmatched: 6. DNA for the CDR3: TGTGCCAGCAGCCTCACGGGACAGGGAACCGGGGAGCTGTTTTTT. Translated: CASSLTGQGTGELFF.

The J gene is TRBJ2-5, the V gene TRBV7-8; the D gene is possibly TRBD2 (5 bases). V dropped 5 bases and J dropped 5 bases, with 18 bases sitting between them. Germline V CDR1 and CDR2: SGHVS, FQNEAQ. CDR3 length: 15 residues. The DNA of the CDR3 is TGTGCCAGCAGCCCGACGCCGGCGGGTCCCGAGACCCAGTACTTC. It specifies CASSPTPAGPETQYF.

This clone was recorded a few times. The chain links TRBV5-1 to TRBJ1-1; no definite D call. CDR1 is SGHRS and CDR2 is YFSETQ in the germline V gene. The V and J ends lost 2 bases and 2 bases respectively, with 7 bases between them. The CDR3 totals 13 residues. For the CDR3, the DNA is TGCGCCAGCAGCTTCGGGATTAACACTGAAGCTTTCTTT. This translates into CASSFGINTEAFF.

This clone was observed a handful of times. The chain has TRBV5-1 and TRBJ2-1, with 7 bases fitting TRBD2. This CDR3 contains 15 residues. CDR1 and CDR2 from the germline V gene are SGHRS and YFSETQ. Trimming at V came to 2 bases and at J to 4 bases, leaving 6 bases not matched to a gene. The CDR3 bases are TGCGCCAGCAGCTTTGGCCAGCGGGGTTACAATGAGCAGTTCTTC. Translated, it gives CASSFGQRGYNEQFF.

This rearrangement joins TRBV4-2 to TRBJ2-3; 15 nucleotides align to TRBD2. Germline assignment: CDR1 LGHNA and CDR2 YNFKEQ. J was trimmed by 2 bases and V by 1 base; bases with no gene match: 4. This CDR3 is 18 amino acids long. This CDR3 is CASSQAWTSGGATDTQYF. The CDR3 region has the DNA TGTGCCAGCAGCCAAGCTTGGACTAGCGGGGGGGCCACAGATACGCAGTATTTT.

This sequence joins TRBV7-6 and TRBJ1-6; 8 bases are shared with TRBD1. This CDR3 contains 13 residues. Germline V gene sequence: CDR1 SGHVS, CDR2 FNYEAQ. The ends lost 5 bases at V and 8 bases at J; junction bases unmatched: 2. CDR3 protein: CASSLDRDSPLHF. For the CDR3, the DNA is TGTGCCAGCAGCCTGGACAGGGATTCACCCCTCCACTTT.

The rearrangement links TRBV2 to TRBJ1-2; D may be TRBD1 (6 bases). With 7 bases removed from V and 4 bases from J, the gap between germline ends came to 22 bases. The germline gives CDR1 SNHLY, CDR2 FYNNEI. The CDR3 length is 16 residues. In DNA, the CDR3 is TGTGCCAGCAAACCGGGGGGCGGCGCATCCTTCTATGGCTACACCTTC. Residues: CASKPGGGASFYGYTF.

This sequence joins TRBV2 and TRBJ1-3; D remains ambiguous. Germline values: CDR1 SNHLY, CDR2 FYNNEI. V lost 1 base, J lost 2 bases, and 3 bases lay in between. CDR3 length equals 13 residues. As DNA, the CDR3 is TGTGCCAGCAGTGAAGTTACTGGAAACACCATATATTTT. It translates to CASSEVTGNTIYF.

This sequence joins TRBV28 and TRBJ1-1; 10 nucleotides align to TRBD1. The V gene end was trimmed by 3 bases and the J gene end by 1 base; junction bases not matched to a gene: 17. The CDR3 runs 20 residues. From germline, CDR1 is MDHEN and CDR2 SYDVKM. The CDR3 coding sequence is TGTGCCAGCAGTTTTCACGGGACAGGGGTGGCAAGCCGACAGAACACTGAAGCTTTCTTT. Protein: CASSFHGTGVASRQNTEAFF.

This chain joins TRBV4-1 and TRBJ1-5; tentative D call: TRBD1 (5 bases). CDR1 is MGHRA, CDR2 YSYEKL, per germline. Trimming took 2 bases from V and 1 from J, leaving 15 bases between them. The CDR3 has 17 residues. The CDR3 protein is CASSQPTALISNQPQHF. The CDR3 DNA sequence: TGCGCCAGCAGCCAACCGACAGCGTTAATAAGCAATCAGCCCCAGCATTTT.

This chain joins TRBV4-2 and TRBJ2-7; 7 nucleotides agree with TRBD2. The junction had 6 bases not matched to a gene; V was cut back by 1 base and J by 0 bases. The CDR3 loop spans 16 amino acids. Germline CDR1 is LGHNA and CDR2 is YNFKEQ. The chain's CDR3 is CASSQAFGEGSYEQYF. CDR3 DNA sequence: TGTGCCAGCAGCCAAGCCTTTGGGGAGGGCTCCTACGAGCAGTACTTC.

The chain is built from TRBV28 and TRBJ2-4; D perhaps matches TRBD2 (5 bases). The CDR3 is made up of 13 amino acids. Germline values: CDR1 MDHEN, CDR2 SYDVKM. Trimming took 1 base from V and 6 from J, leaving 7 bases between them. The CDR3 protein is CASSLSGRNIQYF. For the CDR3, the DNA is TGTGCCAGCAGTTTATCTGGGAGAAACATTCAGTACTTC.

The chain has TRBV6-6 and TRBJ1-2; TRBD1 is a possible D gene (5 bases). The germline CDR1 and CDR2 sequences are MNHNY and SVGAGI (reference sequence). V gave up 8 bases and J gave up 0 bases, with 19 bases separating them. CDR3 length equals 16 residues. This CDR3 is CASYGGHLSSNYGYTF. DNA for the CDR3: TGTGCCAGCTATGGCGGACACCTATCATCTAACTATGGCTACACCTTC.

This chain joins TRBV2 and TRBJ2-5; 8 positions agree with TRBD1. Trimming at V came to 6 bases and at J to 1 base, leaving 7 bases not matched to a gene. The CDR3 is made up of 15 amino acids. Germline V gene sequence: CDR1 SNHLY, CDR2 FYNNEI. The DNA of the CDR3 is TGTGCCAGCAGAGAACGACAGGGGACCCAAGAGACCCAGTACTTC. It translates to CASRERQGTQETQYF.

A few counts support this clone. The CDR3 sequence: CASSHQGLAVSYEQYF. CDR3 DNA: TGCGCCAGCAGCCACCAAGGACTAGCGGTCTCCTACGAGCAGTACTTC. The genes are TRBV4-1 and TRBJ2-7, with TRBD2 matching 10 bases. The CDR3 is made up of 16 amino acids. The germline CDR1 and CDR2 sequences are MGHRA and YSYEKL. Germline trimming cut 3 bases from V and 0 bases from J; bases unmatched to any gene: 5.

This chain's CDR3 is CASSGNGSQALYEQYF. CDR3 bases: TGTGCCAGCAGCGGAAATGGGTCCCAGGCCCTCTACGAGCAGTACTTC. This chain uses TRBV9 with TRBJ2-7; D remains unclear. Trimming left V 3 bases short and J 3 bases short, with 19 bases between. This CDR3 contains 16 residues. Germline CDR1 is SGDLS and CDR2 is YYNGEE. The full variable domain, completed using reference TRBV9 and TRBJ2-7, is DSGVTQTPKHLITATGQRVTLRCSPRSGDLSVYWYQQSLDQGLQFLIQYYNGEERAKGNILERFSAQQFPDLHSELNLSSLELGDSALYFCASSGNGSQALYEQYFGPGTRLTVT.

The chain employs TRBV7-9 and TRBJ1-2; TRBD1 agrees at 8 bases. Germline assignment: CDR1 SEHNR and CDR2 FQNEAQ (reference sequence). Trimming cost V 5 bases and J 5 bases; bases outside gene matches: 7. The CDR3 length is 14 residues. The CDR3 loop is CASSLQGGGYGYTF. The CDR3 DNA follows: TGTGCCAGCAGCCTACAGGGGGGCGGATATGGCTACACCTTC.

The chain employs TRBV28 and TRBJ1-6; weak D call: TRBD1 (6 bases). The CDR3 runs 15 residues. CDR1 is MDHEN and CDR2 is SYDVKM in the germline V gene. V was clipped by 2 bases and J by 2 bases, with 7 bases between them. The CDR3 spells CASSLKGAYNSPLHF. The CDR3 bases are TGTGCCAGCAGTTTAAAGGGGGCCTATAATTCACCCCTCCACTTT.

This chain uses TRBV18 with TRBJ2-5; TRBD1 might be the D (5 bases). V shed 3 bases and J shed 3 bases, with 8 bases lying between them. The CDR3 is 13 amino acids. Germline V gene lookup returns CDR1 KGHSH and CDR2 LQKENI. CDR3 coding DNA: TGTGCCAGCTCACCTTCCAGGGAAGAGACCCAGTACTTC. Its translation: CASSPSREETQYF.

The genes are TRBV18 and TRBJ2-7; the match to TRBD2 covers 7 bases. This CDR3 has 15 amino acids. Germline loops: CDR1 KGHSH, CDR2 LQKENI. Trimming took 3 bases from V and 4 from J; bases not matched to a gene: 9. The DNA of the CDR3 is TGTGCCAGCTCACCCCCGGGCGGGGGTGGTTACGAGCAGTACTTC. It specifies CASSPPGGGGYEQYF.

The rearrangement uses TRBV7-6 and TRBJ1-1, with 7 nucleotides matching TRBD1. V was clipped by 6 bases and J by 0 bases; unmatched bases: 4. The CDR3 covers 14 residues. Germline CDR1 and CDR2: SGHVS and FNYEAQ. Here the CDR3 reads CASRSGQMNTEAFF. CDR3 DNA sequence: TGTGCCAGCAGATCGGGACAGATGAACACTGAAGCTTTCTTT.

This chain links TRBV7-9 with TRBJ2-1; TRBD2 agrees at 12 bases. The CDR3 consists of 16 residues. V lost 5 bases and J lost 5; bases outside the gene matches: 7. The germline V gene encodes CDR1 SEHNR and CDR2 FQNEAQ (reference sequence). For the CDR3, the DNA is TGTGCCAGCAGCAAGACTAGCGGGGGCCAAAACAATGAGCAGTTCTTC. Its protein product is CASSKTSGGQNNEQFF.

This clone appeared a single time. This sequence joins TRBV14 and TRBJ2-7; TRBD1 matches at 11 bases. This CDR3 spans 16 amino acids. The germline gives CDR1 SGHDN, CDR2 FVKESK. Germline trimming cut 0 bases from V and 3 bases from J; bases unmatched to any gene: 4. This CDR3 reads CASSQDRGQGVYEQYF. The CDR3 DNA follows: TGTGCCAGCAGCCAAGATCGGGGACAGGGGGTCTACGAGCAGTACTTC.

This clone was counted between two and nine times. CDR3 sequence (DNA): TGTGCCAGCAGCCTCCTCGGACGGGAGGGAGGAGCTTTCTTT. Its translation: CASSLLGREGGAFF. The chain has TRBV7-9 and TRBJ1-1; D call uncertain. V lost 5 bases and J 10 bases, leaving 20 bases between the germline ends. Germline CDR1 is SEHNR and CDR2 is FQNEAQ (reference sequence). This CDR3 has 14 residues.